This entry describes one TCR beta chain. 13 Jbeta primers and 60 Vbeta primers were used for the PCR. Only in-frame clones appear in the TCRdb table, and some are missing; sequencing was by immunoSEQ multiplex PCR. Here the sample spans fewer than 90,000 clones, 79% being singletons. The data belong to a study of cytomegalovirus exposure and HLA in healthy donors. CDR3 length equals 16 residues. V was clipped by 2 bases and J by 6 bases, with 18 bases between them. Germline V gene data show CDR1 as SGHDT and CDR2 as YYEEEE. Sequencing was carried out using PBMCs. This sequence joins TRBV5-6 and TRBJ2-1; D perhaps matches TRBD2 (6 bases). The source of this sequence is a woman aged 40 to 50 in good health and CMV-seropositive. The chain's CDR3 is CASSFASGLPPNEQFF. CDR3 nucleotides: TGTGCCAGCAGCTTTGCTTCGGGACTGCCCCCCAATGAGCAGTTCTTC.